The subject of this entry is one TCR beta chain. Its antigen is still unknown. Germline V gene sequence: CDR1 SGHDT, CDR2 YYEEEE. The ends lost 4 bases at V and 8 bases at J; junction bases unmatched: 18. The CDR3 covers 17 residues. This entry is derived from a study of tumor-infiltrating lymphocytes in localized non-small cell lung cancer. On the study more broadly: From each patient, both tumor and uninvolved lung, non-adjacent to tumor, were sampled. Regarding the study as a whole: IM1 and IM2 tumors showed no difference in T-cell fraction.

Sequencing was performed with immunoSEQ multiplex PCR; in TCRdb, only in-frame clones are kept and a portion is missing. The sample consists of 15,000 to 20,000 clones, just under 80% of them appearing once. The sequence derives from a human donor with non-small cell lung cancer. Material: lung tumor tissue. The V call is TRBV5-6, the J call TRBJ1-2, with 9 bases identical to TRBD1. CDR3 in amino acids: CASSPYAGSHRGLGYTF. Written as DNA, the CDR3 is TGTGCCAGCAGCCCCTATGCCGGGTCGCACAGGGGGCTGGGCTACACCTTC.